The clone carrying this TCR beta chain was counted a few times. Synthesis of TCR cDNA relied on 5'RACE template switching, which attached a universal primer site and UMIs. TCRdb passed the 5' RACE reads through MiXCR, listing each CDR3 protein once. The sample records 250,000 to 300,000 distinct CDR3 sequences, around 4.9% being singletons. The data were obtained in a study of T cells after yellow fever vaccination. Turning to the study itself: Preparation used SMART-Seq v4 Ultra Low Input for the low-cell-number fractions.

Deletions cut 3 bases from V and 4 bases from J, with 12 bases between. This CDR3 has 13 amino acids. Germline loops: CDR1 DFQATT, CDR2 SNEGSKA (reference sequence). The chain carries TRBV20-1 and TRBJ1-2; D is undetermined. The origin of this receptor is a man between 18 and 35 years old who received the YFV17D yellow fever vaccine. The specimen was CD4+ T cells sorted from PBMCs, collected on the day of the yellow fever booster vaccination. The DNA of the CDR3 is TGCAGTGCTAGGCCACAGTCGAGCTATGGCTACACCTTC. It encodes CSARPQSSYGYTF.